This TCR beta chain emerged from a study of beta chain features in type 1 diabetes. All of the isolated RNA was reverse transcribed, so expressed TCRB transcripts were sequenced. Using immunoSEQ multiplex PCR, the repertoire was profiled, and TCRdb retains in-frame clones only, with some absent. The repertoire holds hundreds of thousands of clones, with approximately 14% as singletons. Notes on this clone: Its antigen is undetermined.

This CDR3 contains 13 residues. Germline-derived CDR1 and CDR2 are SEHNR and FQNEAQ (reference sequence). V was pared by 9 bases and J by 6 bases, with 7 bases of the junction left unmatched. Purity exceeding 95% was reached by all sorted populations. Study-level results: For type 1 diabetes patients, VDJ junctions showed fewer insertions and more deletions. There was a possibility that cDNA sequencing over-represented cells with high TCR expression.

The sample was naive CD4+ T cells from blood. This clonotype originated in a woman in her thirties or forties in good health. This sequence joins TRBV7-9 and TRBJ2-2, with 7 bases identical to TRBD1. CDR3 loop: CASDRDGPGELFF. The CDR3 DNA sequence: TGTGCCAGTGACAGGGACGGACCCGGGGAGCTGTTTTTT.